This TCR beta chain was documented in a study of CD8 T cells in Susac syndrome (dated by TCRdb to the late 2010s). Describing the broader study: The study used repertoire sequencing to test whether antigen drove CD8+ T cell activation and differentiation in Susac syndrome. Clonality of the CD8+ T cell repertoire was compared between around 13 healthy donors, some 14 Susac syndrome patients and approximately 16 multiple sclerosis patients. Study-wide findings and limitations: The number of individuals in the TCR sequencing and HLA analysis was acknowledged as relatively small.

About this clonotype: Its specific antigen is unknown. Base qualities are not provided; no much larger clone lies one nucleotide away.

The CDR3 goes from the cysteine to the phenylalanine over 15 residues. This entry keeps only the CDR3 DNA: 45 bases, framed from base 1. CDR1 and CDR2 are drawn from the germline V gene: MNHNS, SASEGT. V and J lose 6 bases and 3 bases, and a span of 17 bases separates them. RNA was extracted with the RNeasy kit and about 0.5 to 1 ug was reverse transcribed using random hexamers. TCR beta CDR3 regions were amplified with the immunoSEQ multiplex PCR assay covering 54 Vbeta and 13 Jbeta segments. To correct PCR amplification bias, a synthetic template baseline was used for both primer optimization and computational correction. On the study's bioinformatics: Reads were assigned to V, D and J genes according to IMGT and analyzed in immunoSEQ Analyzer, with only productive sequences retained. To calculate clonality, Shannon entropy was normalized by log2 of the number of productive unique sequences and then subtracted from one. For each patient and control, public and private clones were evaluated within the 100 most prevalent clones. Susac-specific clones were defined as absent from healthy and MS cohorts, over a thousand published viral clones and other ImmuneACCESS disease sequences. TCRdb trimmed the raw reads at Q25, called clones with MiXCR and kept productive beta chains. CDR3 protein sequences are deduplicated, and each keeps its most common genes and DNA. The V and J calls follow TCRdb's processing rather than the paper's. Present in this sample are about 300,000 distinct CDR3 sequences, around 84% of which were seen just once. The top ten clones comprise about 0.11% of the sample.

High-throughput TCR beta sequencing profiled peripheral blood CD8+ and CD4+ T cells from healthy donors, Susac syndrome patients and multiple sclerosis patients. Multiple sclerosis controls were treatment-naive patients with stable or active relapsing-remitting disease fulfilling revised McDonald criteria. Bulk CD8+ and CD4+ T cells were purified by magnetic negative isolation, while CD8+ TEMRA cells were enriched using FACS. Blood was drawn into EDTA tubes, processed within 24 hours, and PBMCs were isolated by density gradient centrifugation. PBMCs intended for TCR sequencing were frozen in liquid nitrogen and were later thawed in a 37 degrees C water bath. The sorted or isolated CD4+, CD8+ and CD8+ TEMRA cells had a purity of 90% or higher.

Here the chain combines TRBV6-1 and TRBJ2-5; the D gene is possibly TRBD1, with 6 bases matching. This receptor was obtained from a human donor with multiple sclerosis. Sequenced input: CD8+ T cells from PBMCs. The CDR3 region reads CASSPLRQEKETQYF. The DNA sequence reads TGTGCCAGCAGCCCCCTTAGACAGGAGAAAGAGACCCAGTACTTC.